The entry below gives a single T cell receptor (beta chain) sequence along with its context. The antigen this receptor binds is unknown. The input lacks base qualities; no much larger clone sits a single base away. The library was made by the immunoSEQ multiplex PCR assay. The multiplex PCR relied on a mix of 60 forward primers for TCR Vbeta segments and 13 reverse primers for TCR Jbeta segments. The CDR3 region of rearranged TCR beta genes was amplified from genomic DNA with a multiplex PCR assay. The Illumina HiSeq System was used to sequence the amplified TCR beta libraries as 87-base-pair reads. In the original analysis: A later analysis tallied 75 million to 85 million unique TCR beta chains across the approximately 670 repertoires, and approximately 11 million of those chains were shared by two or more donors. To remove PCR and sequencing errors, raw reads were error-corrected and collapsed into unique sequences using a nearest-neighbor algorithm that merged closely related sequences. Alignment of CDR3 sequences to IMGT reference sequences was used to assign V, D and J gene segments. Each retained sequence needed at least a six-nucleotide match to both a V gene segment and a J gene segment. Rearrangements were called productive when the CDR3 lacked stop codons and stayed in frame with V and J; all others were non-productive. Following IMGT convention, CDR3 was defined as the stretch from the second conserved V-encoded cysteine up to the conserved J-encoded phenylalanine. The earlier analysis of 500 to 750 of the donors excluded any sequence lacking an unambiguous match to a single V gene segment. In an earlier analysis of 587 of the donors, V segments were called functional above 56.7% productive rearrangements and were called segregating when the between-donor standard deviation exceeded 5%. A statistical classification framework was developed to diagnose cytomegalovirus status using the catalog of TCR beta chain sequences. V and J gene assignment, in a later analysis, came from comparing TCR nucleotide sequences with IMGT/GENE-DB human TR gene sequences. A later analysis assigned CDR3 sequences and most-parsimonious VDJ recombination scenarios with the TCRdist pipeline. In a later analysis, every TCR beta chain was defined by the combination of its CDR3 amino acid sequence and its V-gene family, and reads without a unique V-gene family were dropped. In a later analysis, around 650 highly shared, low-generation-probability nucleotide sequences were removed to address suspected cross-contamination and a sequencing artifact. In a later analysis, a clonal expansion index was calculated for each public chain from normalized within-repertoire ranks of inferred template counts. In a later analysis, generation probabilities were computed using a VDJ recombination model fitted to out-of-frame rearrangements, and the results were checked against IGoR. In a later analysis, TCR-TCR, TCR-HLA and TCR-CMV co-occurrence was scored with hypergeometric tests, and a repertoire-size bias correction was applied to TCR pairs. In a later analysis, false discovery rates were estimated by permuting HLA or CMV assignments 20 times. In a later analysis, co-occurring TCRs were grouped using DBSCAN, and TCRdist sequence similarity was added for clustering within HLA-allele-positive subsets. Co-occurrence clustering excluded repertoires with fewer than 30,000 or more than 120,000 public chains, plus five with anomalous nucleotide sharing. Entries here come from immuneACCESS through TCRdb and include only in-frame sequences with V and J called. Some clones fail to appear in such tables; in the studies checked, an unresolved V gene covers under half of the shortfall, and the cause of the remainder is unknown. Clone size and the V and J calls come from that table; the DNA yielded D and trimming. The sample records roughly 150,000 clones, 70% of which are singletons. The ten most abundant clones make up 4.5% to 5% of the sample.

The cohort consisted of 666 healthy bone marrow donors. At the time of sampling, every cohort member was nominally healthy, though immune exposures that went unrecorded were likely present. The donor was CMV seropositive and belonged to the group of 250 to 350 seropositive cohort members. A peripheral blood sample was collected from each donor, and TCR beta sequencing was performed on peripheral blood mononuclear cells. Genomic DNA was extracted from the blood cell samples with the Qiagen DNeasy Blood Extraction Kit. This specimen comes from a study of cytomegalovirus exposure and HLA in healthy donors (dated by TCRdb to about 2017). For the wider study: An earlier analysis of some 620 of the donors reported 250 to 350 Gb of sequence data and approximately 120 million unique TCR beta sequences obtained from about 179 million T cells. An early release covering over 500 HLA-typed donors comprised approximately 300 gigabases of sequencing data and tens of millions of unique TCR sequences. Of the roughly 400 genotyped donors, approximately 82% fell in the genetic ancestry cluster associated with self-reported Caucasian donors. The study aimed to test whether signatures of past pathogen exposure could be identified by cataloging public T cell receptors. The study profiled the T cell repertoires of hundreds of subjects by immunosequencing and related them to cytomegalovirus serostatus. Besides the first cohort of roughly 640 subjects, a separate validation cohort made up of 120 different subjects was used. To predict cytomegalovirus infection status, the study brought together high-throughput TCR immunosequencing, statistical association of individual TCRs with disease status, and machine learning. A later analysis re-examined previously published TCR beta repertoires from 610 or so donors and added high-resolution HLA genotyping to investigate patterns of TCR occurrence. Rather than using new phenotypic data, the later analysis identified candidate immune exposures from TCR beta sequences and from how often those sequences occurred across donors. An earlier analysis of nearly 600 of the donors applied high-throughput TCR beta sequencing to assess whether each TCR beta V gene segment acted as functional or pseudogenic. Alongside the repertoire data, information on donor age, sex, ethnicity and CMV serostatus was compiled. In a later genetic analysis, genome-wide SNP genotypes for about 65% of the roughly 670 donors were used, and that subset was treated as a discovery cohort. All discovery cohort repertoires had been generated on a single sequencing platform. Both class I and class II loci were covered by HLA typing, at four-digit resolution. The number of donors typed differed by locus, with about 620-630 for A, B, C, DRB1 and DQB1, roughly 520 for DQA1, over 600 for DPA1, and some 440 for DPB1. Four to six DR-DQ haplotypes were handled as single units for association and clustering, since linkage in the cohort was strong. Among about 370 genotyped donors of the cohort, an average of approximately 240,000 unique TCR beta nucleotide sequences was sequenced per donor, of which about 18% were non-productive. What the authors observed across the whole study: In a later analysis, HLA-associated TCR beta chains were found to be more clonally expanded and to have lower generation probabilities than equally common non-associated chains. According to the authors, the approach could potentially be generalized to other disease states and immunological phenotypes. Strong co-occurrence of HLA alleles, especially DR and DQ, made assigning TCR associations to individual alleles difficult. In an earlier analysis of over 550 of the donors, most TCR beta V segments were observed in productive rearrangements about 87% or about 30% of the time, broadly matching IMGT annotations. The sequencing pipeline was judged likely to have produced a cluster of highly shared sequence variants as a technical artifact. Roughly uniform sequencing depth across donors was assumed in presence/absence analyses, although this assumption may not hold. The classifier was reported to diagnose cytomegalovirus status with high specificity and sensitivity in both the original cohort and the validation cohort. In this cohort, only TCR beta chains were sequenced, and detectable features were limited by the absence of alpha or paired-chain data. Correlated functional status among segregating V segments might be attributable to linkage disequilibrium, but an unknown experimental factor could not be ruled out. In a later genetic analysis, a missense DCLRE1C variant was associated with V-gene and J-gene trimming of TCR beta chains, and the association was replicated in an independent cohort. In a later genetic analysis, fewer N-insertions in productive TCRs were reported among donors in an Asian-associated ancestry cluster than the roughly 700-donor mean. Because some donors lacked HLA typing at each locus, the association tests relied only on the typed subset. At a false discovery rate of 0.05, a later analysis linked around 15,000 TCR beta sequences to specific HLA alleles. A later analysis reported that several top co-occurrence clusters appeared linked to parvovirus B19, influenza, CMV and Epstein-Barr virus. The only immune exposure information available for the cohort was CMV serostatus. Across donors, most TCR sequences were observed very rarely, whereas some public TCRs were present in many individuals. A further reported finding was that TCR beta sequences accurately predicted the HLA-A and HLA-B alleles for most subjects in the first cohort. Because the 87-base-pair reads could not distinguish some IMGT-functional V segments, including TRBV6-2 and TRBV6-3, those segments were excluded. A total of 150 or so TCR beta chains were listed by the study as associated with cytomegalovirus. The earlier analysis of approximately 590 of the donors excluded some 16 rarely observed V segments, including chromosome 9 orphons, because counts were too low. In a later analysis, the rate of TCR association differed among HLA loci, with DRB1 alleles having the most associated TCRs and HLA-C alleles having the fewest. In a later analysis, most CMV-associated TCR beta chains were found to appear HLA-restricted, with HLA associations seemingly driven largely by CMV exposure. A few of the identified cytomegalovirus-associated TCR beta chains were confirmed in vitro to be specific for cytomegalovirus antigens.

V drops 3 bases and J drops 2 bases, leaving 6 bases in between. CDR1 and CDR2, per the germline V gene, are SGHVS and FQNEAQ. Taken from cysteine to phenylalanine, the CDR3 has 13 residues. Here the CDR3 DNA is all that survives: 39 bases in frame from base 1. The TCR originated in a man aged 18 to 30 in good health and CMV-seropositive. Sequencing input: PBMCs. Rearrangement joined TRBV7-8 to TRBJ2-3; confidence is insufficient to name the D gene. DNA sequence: TGTGCCAGCAGCTTGGTACACACAGATACGCAGTATTTT. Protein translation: CASSLVHTDTQYF.